A selection of T cell receptor beta chains follows, all from one sample in a study of beta chain features in type 1 diabetes. Sequenced by immunoSEQ multiplex PCR; TCRdb stores in-frame clones only, minus some. The table has under 400,000 clones, around 12% seen once. The sample comprised naive CD4+ T cells from blood. These receptor sequences come from a woman between 18 and 29 years old with type 1 diabetes. The CDR3 runs from the conserved cysteine through the conserved F or W. The D gene is left open where the match is weak. Some rows mark clone size as missing; the rest say once, few, many or name a class of expanded clone.

abundance	v_gene	d_gene	j_gene	CDR3aa	CDR3nt
few	TRBV6-6	TRBD2	TRBJ2-1	CASSPTRPRGDHEQFF	TGTGCCAGCAGCCCCACACGTCCCCGGGGGGATCATGAGCAGTTCTTC
few	TRBV11-2	TRBD2	TRBJ2-2	CASSLDRGGWLNTGELFF	TGTGCCAGCAGCTTAGATCGGGGGGGATGGCTTAACACCGGGGAGCTGTTTTTT
NA	TRBV10-3	NA	TRBJ2-2	CAITRTDTGELFF	TGTGCCATCACTCGGACAGACACCGGGGAGCTGTTTTTT
few	TRBV7-2	TRBD1	TRBJ1-1	CASSPSGRGLTEAFF	TGTGCCAGCAGCCCCTCGGGTAGGGGGCTCACTGAAGCTTTCTTT
few	TRBV6-5	TRBD1	TRBJ2-2	CASRRQGVDAGELFF	TGTGCCAGCAGGCGACAGGGAGTCGACGCCGGGGAGCTGTTTTTT
few	TRBV18	TRBD1	TRBJ2-5	CASSGQEQETQYF	TGTGCCAGCTCGGGACAGGAGCAAGAGACCCAGTACTTC
few	TRBV10-3	NA	TRBJ1-2	CAITKGQDGYTF	TGTGCCATCACCAAGGGGCAGGATGGCTACACCTTC
NA	TRBV13	TRBD2	TRBJ2-5	CASRKRGLKFTQYF	TGTGCCAGCAGGAAGCGGGGACTAAAATTTACCCAGTACTTC
NA	TRBV7-7	NA	TRBJ2-3	CASSSTTSTDTQYF	TGTGCCAGCAGCTCGACTACCAGCACAGATACGCAGTATTTT
NA	TRBV5-4	TRBD1	TRBJ1-1	CASTQIGTGTEAFF	TGTGCCAGCACTCAAATAGGGACAGGGACTGAAGCTTTCTTT
NA	TRBV7-9	TRBD2	TRBJ2-3	CASSLGTSGMQSTDTQYF	TGTGCCAGCAGCCTCGGGACTAGCGGGATGCAAAGCACAGATACGCAGTATTTT
NA	TRBV29-1	TRBD1	TRBJ2-7	CSVARDRSYEQYF	TGCAGCGTTGCCCGGGACAGGTCCTACGAGCAGTACTTC
few	TRBV5-1	NA	TRBJ2-3	CASRGSGVDTQYF	TGCGCCAGCAGGGGCAGCGGCGTAGATACGCAGTATTTT
NA	TRBV27	NA	TRBJ2-7	CASSLSGSGSYEQYF	TGTGCCAGCAGTCTTTCAGGTAGCGGCTCCTACGAGCAGTACTTC
NA	TRBV5-4	NA	TRBJ2-7	CASSLGGGISSYEQYF	TGTGCCAGCAGCTTGGGAGGAGGGATAAGCTCCTACGAGCAGTACTTC
NA	TRBV28	NA	TRBJ1-2	CASSGMGPYGYTF	TGTGCCAGCAGTGGAATGGGCCCCTATGGCTACACCTTC
NA	TRBV14	TRBD2	TRBJ2-5	CASSPGLAGYQETQYF	TGTGCCAGCAGCCCTGGACTAGCGGGGTACCAAGAGACCCAGTACTTC
NA	TRBV28	TRBD1	TRBJ2-7	CASTAGQGLYEQYF	TGTGCCAGCACCGCGGGACAGGGGCTCTACGAGCAGTACTTC
NA	TRBV4-2	TRBD1	TRBJ2-1	CASSSSGTGDYEQFF	TGTGCCAGCAGCTCCTCCGGGACAGGGGACTATGAGCAGTTCTTC
NA	TRBV18	NA	TRBJ2-7	CASSRLGAFSYEQYF	TGTGCCAGCTCACGTCTCGGAGCGTTCTCCTACGAGCAGTACTTC
few	TRBV27	NA	TRBJ2-3	CASRRSSTDTQYF	TGTGCCAGCAGGAGGAGTAGCACAGATACGCAGTATTTT
NA	TRBV30	TRBD1	TRBJ2-7	CAWRRTGAYEQYF	TGTGCCTGGAGGAGGACAGGGGCCTACGAGCAGTACTTC
few	TRBV2	TRBD2	TRBJ2-1	CASSEQLAGDFYNEQFF	TGTGCCAGCAGTGAACAACTAGCGGGGGACTTCTACAATGAGCAGTTCTTC
few	TRBV9	NA	TRBJ1-1	CASSVEAGGTEAFF	TGTGCCAGCAGCGTAGAAGCGGGGGGCACTGAAGCTTTCTTT
few	TRBV9	TRBD2	TRBJ2-7	CASSVSPGLAYEQYF	TGTGCCAGCAGCGTATCCCCGGGACTAGCTTACGAGCAGTACTTC
once	TRBV30	TRBD2	TRBJ2-1	CAWITGTSGTKGSYNEQFF	TGTGCCTGGATCACCGGGACTAGCGGGACCAAGGGGTCCTACAATGAGCAGTTCTTC
NA	TRBV19	TRBD1	TRBJ2-7	CASSAIDREYEQYF	TGTGCCAGTAGTGCTATTGACAGGGAATACGAGCAGTACTTC
few	TRBV15	NA	TRBJ2-3	CATSTARLTDTQYF	TGTGCCACCAGCACCGCCAGGCTCACAGATACGCAGTATTTT
NA	TRBV29-1	TRBD1	TRBJ2-2	CSVEEWRTGQGFYTGELFF	TGCAGCGTTGAAGAGTGGCGAACGGGACAGGGGTTTTACACCGGGGAGCTGTTTTTT
few	TRBV30	NA	TRBJ1-5	CAWSVPSGPQHF	TGTGCCTGGAGTGTACCCTCGGGGCCCCAGCATTTT
NA	TRBV18	NA	TRBJ2-7	CASSTRTEGWQYF	TGTGCCAGCTCGACCCGAACAGAGGGTTGGCAGTACTTC
few	TRBV30	TRBD1	TRBJ2-6	CAWTMGQTLSGANVLTF	TGTGCCTGGACCATGGGACAGACTCTCTCTGGGGCCAACGTCCTGACTTTC
few	TRBV6-5	TRBD2	TRBJ2-3	CASTLARGASDTQYF	TGTGCCAGCACCCTGGCGCGGGGGGCATCAGATACGCAGTATTTT
few	TRBV27	TRBD1	TRBJ1-1	CASSLGQGLTEAFF	TGTGCCAGCAGTCTCGGACAGGGTTTGACTGAAGCTTTCTTT
few	TRBV4-1	NA	TRBJ1-3	CASSQVENHSGNTIYF	TGCGCCAGCAGCCAAGTGGAGAACCACTCTGGAAACACCATATATTTT
NA	TRBV4-2	TRBD2	TRBJ2-7	CASSQDRKRGSSYEQYF	TGTGCCAGCAGCCAAGATCGGAAGCGGGGAAGCTCCTACGAGCAGTACTTC
NA	TRBV7-9	NA	TRBJ2-5	CASSLGQSETQYF	TGTGCCAGCAGCTTAGGACAATCAGAGACCCAGTACTTC
NA	TRBV30	NA	TRBJ1-4	CAWSLTATNEKLFF	TGTGCCTGGAGTCTGACAGCAACTAATGAAAAACTGTTTTTT
NA	TRBV29-1	TRBD2	TRBJ2-6	CSVRAGSGANVLTF	TGCAGCGTTCGAGCGGGGAGCGGGGCCAACGTCCTGACTTTC
few	TRBV29-1	TRBD2	TRBJ2-7	CSAKGLAGEQYF	TGCAGCGCTAAGGGACTAGCGGGAGAGCAGTACTTC
few	TRBV30	NA	TRBJ1-5	CAWGFPTGLYQPQHF	TGTGCCTGGGGATTCCCGACAGGCTTATATCAGCCCCAGCATTTT
NA	TRBV30	NA	TRBJ2-7	CAWAGKGGLGREYF	TGTGCCTGGGCCGGCAAGGGGGGTTTAGGGAGGGAGTACTTC
few	TRBV27	NA	TRBJ1-4	CASSHPGEKLFF	TGTGCCAGCAGTCACCCGGGTGAAAAACTGTTTTTT
NA	TRBV28	NA	TRBJ2-3	CASSLSGVADTQYF	TGTGCCAGCAGCCTCAGCGGTGTCGCAGATACGCAGTATTTT
few	TRBV7-9	TRBD2	TRBJ2-7	CASSPSTGTSGEYEQYF	TGTGCCAGCAGCCCCTCGACCGGGACTAGCGGAGAGTACGAGCAGTACTTC
NA	TRBV4-1	TRBD2	TRBJ2-5	CASSQLAGAAETQYF	TGCGCCAGCAGCCAACTAGCGGGAGCGGCTGAGACCCAGTACTTC
few	TRBV28	NA	TRBJ2-7	CASRINDGSGGYEQYF	TGTGCCAGCAGAATCAATGACGGATCTGGAGGCTACGAGCAGTACTTC
NA	TRBV27	TRBD2	TRBJ2-7	CASSLTPAGGRSEQYF	TGTGCCAGCAGTTTAACCCCCGCGGGGGGCCGATCCGAGCAGTACTTC
few	TRBV7-2	NA	TRBJ2-5	CASSRPRETQYF	TGTGCCAGCAGCCGTCCCCGGGAGACCCAGTACTTC
NA	TRBV19	TRBD1	TRBJ1-5	CASSTTGGNQPQHF	TGTGCCAGTAGTACGACAGGGGGCAATCAGCCCCAGCATTTT